A single sample gave rise to the 5 T cell receptor beta chains below, sequenced in a study of T cells in localized non-small cell lung cancer. The table came from immunoSEQ multiplex PCR; TCRdb's copy has only in-frame clones and leaves some out. The data show 9,500 to 11,000 clones, 85% to 95% seen once. Sequenced material: peripheral blood, taken before any cancer treatment. The receptor source for this set is a male donor aged 60 or over with stage III lung adenocarcinoma.

V usage is TRBV20-1 and J usage is TRBJ2-1; D is perhaps TRBD2 (6 bases). Germline V gene sequence: CDR1 DFQATT, CDR2 SNEGSKA (reference sequence). V was shortened by 6 bases and J by 6 bases, with 9 bases between the two germline ends. The CDR3 extends over 11 amino acids. The CDR3: CSARLVNEQFF. CDR3 nucleotide sequence: TGCAGTGCCAGACTAGTCAATGAGCAGTTCTTC.

The genes are TRBV5-1 and TRBJ1-5; 10 bases line up with TRBD1. The CDR3 totals 14 residues. CDR1 is SGHRS and CDR2 is YFSETQ in the germline V gene. V lost 3 bases, J lost 7 bases, and 4 bases stayed unmatched. CDR3 DNA: TGCGCCAGCAGCTCTGGACAGGGGGGACAGCCCCAGCATTTT. Translation: CASSSGQGGQPQHF.

The J gene is TRBJ2-7, the V gene TRBV18; the match to TRBD1 covers 7 bases. From germline, CDR1 is KGHSH and CDR2 LQKENI. The CDR3 sequence is 13 residues long. V lost 6 bases and J lost 3; bases outside the gene matches: 5. Here the CDR3 DNA reads TGTGCCAGCTCTCGGGACAGCAACTACGAGCAGTACTTC. Its protein product is CASSRDSNYEQYF.

The genes are TRBV27 and TRBJ1-1; 8 nucleotides agree with TRBD1. Germline-derived CDR1 and CDR2 are MNHEY and SMNVEV (reference sequence). The CDR3 extends over 15 amino acids. The V segment lost 2 bases and the J segment 0 bases; nucleotides outside the gene matches: 2. The DNA for the CDR3 is TGTGCCAGCAGTTTAAGGACAGGGCTGAACACTGAAGCTTTCTTT. It translates to CASSLRTGLNTEAFF.

This clone occurred once. The chain couples TRBV18 to TRBJ1-5, with 8 bases aligning to TRBD1. Looked up from germline, CDR1 is KGHSH and CDR2 is LQKENI. Trimming removed 3 bases from V and 3 bases from J; junction bases left unmatched: 1. The CDR3 covers 14 residues. The CDR3 protein is CASSPTGVNQPQHF. The CDR3 nucleotides are TGTGCCAGCTCACCGACAGGGGTCAATCAGCCCCAGCATTTT.